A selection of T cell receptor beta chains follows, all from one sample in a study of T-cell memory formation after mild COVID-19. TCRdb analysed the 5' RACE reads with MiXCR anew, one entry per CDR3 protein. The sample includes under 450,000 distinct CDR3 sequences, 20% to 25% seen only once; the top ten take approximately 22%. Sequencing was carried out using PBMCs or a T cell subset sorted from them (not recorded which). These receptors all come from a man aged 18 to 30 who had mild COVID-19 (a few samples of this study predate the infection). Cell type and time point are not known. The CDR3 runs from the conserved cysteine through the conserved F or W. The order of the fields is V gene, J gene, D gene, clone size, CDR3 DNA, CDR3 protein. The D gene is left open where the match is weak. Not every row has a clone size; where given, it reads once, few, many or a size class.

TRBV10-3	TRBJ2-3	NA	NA	TGTGCCATCCGGCAGAAAATCACAGATACGCAGTATTTT	CAIRQKITDTQYF
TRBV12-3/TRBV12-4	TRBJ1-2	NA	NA	TGTGCCAGCAGTTTTGGTGTTCTGAGGGATTACTATGGCTACACCTTC	CASSFGVLRDYYGYTF
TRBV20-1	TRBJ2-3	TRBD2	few	TGCAGTGCTAGAGATCGGACTAGCGGGGGGGCAGATACGCAGTATTTT	CSARDRTSGGADTQYF
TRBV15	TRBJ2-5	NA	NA	TGTGCCACCAGCAGAGATCGAGGAGGGGAGACCCAGTACTTC	CATSRDRGGETQYF
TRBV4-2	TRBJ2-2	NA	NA	TGTGCCAGCAGCCAAGATTGGGCTTTACAGTACACCGGGGAGCTGTTTTTT	CASSQDWALQYTGELFF
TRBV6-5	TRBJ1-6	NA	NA	TGTGCCAGCAGTTACCCGAAGGGGCCCCTCCACTTT	CASSYPKGPLHF
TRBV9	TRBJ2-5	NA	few	TGTGCCAGCAGCGACGACGGTCACGAGACCCAGTACTTC	CASSDDGHETQYF
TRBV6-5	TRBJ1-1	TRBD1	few	TGTGCCAGCAGTCGGCGATCGACAGGGATGAACACTGAAGCTTTCTTT	CASSRRSTGMNTEAFF
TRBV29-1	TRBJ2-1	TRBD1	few	TGCAGCGTTTCCGACAGGGGCCCCCCCAATGAGCAGTTCTTC	CSVSDRGPPNEQFF
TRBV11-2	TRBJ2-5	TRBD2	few	TGTGCCAGCAGCTTACGGAGCGGGGGGTTACAAGAGACCCAGTACTTC	CASSLRSGGLQETQYF
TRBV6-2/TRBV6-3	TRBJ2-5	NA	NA	TGTGCCAGCAGTTATTCGTACCAAGAGACCCAGTACTTC	CASSYSYQETQYF
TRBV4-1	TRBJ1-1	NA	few	TGCGCCAGCAGCCAAGATCCAGCAATGAACACTGAAGCTTTCTTT	CASSQDPAMNTEAFF
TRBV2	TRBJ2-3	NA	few	TGTGCCAGCAGTGAGCAACAGGGCTCAGATACGCAGTATTTT	CASSEQQGSDTQYF
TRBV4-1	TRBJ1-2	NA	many	TGCGCCAGCAGCCAAGTCAGGTTGGGCGGCTACACCTTC	CASSQVRLGGYTF
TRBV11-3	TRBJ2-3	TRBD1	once	TGTGCCAGCATGGGACAGGGAGATACGCAGTATTTT	CASMGQGDTQYF
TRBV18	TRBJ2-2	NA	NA	TGTGCCAGCCCATCATCGAAAGGCGGGGAGCTGTTTTTT	CASPSSKGGELFF
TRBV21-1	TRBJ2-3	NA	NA	TGTGCCAGCAGCAGGCGGGCGCAGTATTTT	CASSRRAQYF
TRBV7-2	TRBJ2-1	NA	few	TGTGCCAGCAGCTTAGGGTCGGGTCGTGAGCAGTTCTTC	CASSLGSGREQFF
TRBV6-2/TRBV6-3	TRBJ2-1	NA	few	TGTGCCAGCAGTTACTCGACCGGGCGTTCGGATGAGCAGTTCTTC	CASSYSTGRSDEQFF
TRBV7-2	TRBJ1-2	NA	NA	TGTGCCAGCGAGACAGCCTCCCTGGGCTACACCTTC	CASETASLGYTF
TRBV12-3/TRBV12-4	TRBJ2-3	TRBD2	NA	TGTGCCAGCAGTTTGCGGGGGGGATACACAGATACGCAGTATTTT	CASSLRGGYTDTQYF
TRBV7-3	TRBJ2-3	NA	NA	TGTGCCAGCAGCTTACTTGGACAAGCAGATACGCAGTATTTT	CASSLLGQADTQYF
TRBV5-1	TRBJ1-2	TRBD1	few	TGCGCCAGCAGCACGGGACAGGGTAATTATGGCTACACCTTC	CASSTGQGNYGYTF
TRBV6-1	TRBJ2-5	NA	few	TGTGCCAGCAGTGGGTCGGACCGGCGGGAGACCCAGTACTTC	CASSGSDRRETQYF
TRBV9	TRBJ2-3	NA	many	TGTGCCAGCAGCGTCAGAGGGCCTCGATCAGATACGCAGTATTTT	CASSVRGPRSDTQYF
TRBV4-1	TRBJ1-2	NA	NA	TGCGCCAGCAGCCAAGCATCCTTGCCAGCTAACTATGGCTACACCTTC	CASSQASLPANYGYTF
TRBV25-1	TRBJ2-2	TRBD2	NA	TGTGCCAGCAGTGAATCGGGGGGCACCGGGGAGCTGTTTTTT	CASSESGGTGELFF
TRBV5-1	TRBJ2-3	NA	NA	TGCGCCAGCAGCTTAAGTCCGGCGGGGGCTAGCACAGATACGCAGTATTTT	CASSLSPAGASTDTQYF
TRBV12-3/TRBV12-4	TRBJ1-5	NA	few	TGTGCCAGCAGTTTAATCCCGAGCAATCAGCCCCAGCATTTT	CASSLIPSNQPQHF
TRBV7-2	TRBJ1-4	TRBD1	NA	TGTGCCAGCAGTAAGGACAGGGGGGATGAAAAACTGTTTTTT	CASSKDRGDEKLFF
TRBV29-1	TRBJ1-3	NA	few	TGCAGCGCCCACTACTCTGGAAACACCATATATTTT	CSAHYSGNTIYF
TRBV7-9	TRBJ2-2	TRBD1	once	TGTGCCAGCGGTCCTCAGGGGGTGAACACCGGGGAGCTGTTTTTT	CASGPQGVNTGELFF
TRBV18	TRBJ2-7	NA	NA	TGTGCCAGCTCCATCACCGGAGGGGGCTCCGGCTACGAGCAGTACTTC	CASSITGGGSGYEQYF
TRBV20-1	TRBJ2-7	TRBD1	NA	TGCAGTGCTACCGGGACAGGGATCTACGAGCAGTACTTC	CSATGTGIYEQYF
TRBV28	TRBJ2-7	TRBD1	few	TGTGCCAGCATTCCCGGGACAGGGACCTCCTACGAGCAGTACTTC	CASIPGTGTSYEQYF
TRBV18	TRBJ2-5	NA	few	TGTGCCAGCTCACCAGACGAGACCCAGTACTTC	CASSPDETQYF
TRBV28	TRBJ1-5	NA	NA	TGTGCCAGCGTGAGGGGGAGGAATGGCCCCCAGCATTTT	CASVRGRNGPQHF
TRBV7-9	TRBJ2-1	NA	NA	TGTGCCAGCAGCTCCGGACCTGGGAGTAACAATGAGCAGTTCTTC	CASSSGPGSNNEQFF
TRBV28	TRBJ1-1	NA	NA	TGTGCCAGCAGGCGCTACACGGCTTTCTTT	CASRRYTAFF
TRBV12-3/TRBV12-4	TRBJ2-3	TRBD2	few	TGTGCCAGCAGTCGCGGGGGGGCAGTGGATACGCAGTATTTT	CASSRGGAVDTQYF
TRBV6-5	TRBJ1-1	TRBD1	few	TGTGCCAGCAGTTACGCTACCCCGGGACAGGGGGCGTCAACTGAAGCTTTCTTT	CASSYATPGQGASTEAFF
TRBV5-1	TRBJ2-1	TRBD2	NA	TGCGCCAGCAGCCTACGGTCGGTAGCGGGGGGGCGTGAGCAGTTCTTC	CASSLRSVAGGREQFF
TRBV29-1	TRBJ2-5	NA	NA	TGCAGCGTTGAAGTTGGGGAAGAGACCCAGTACTTC	CSVEVGEETQYF
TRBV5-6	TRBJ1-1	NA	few	TGTGCCAGCAGCTTGAGGGGGGCAATGGGGACTGAAGCTTTCTTT	CASSLRGAMGTEAFF
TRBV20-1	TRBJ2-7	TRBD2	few	TGCAGTGCTGCCATTCGGACTAGCGGGGCGGGTGAGCAGTACTTC	CSAAIRTSGAGEQYF
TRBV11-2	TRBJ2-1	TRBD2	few	TGTGCCAGCAGCCCCTGGACTAGCGGGGCTTCACATGAGCAGTTCTTC	CASSPWTSGASHEQFF
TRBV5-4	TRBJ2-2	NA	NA	TGTGCCAGCAGCGCGACAGTCCTCGGGGAGCTGTTTTTT	CASSATVLGELFF
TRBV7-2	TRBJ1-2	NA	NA	TGTGCCAGCAGCTTAGCTGGCCCGGGCGCCTATGGCTACACCTTC	CASSLAGPGAYGYTF
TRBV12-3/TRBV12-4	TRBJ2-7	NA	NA	TGTGCCAGCAGCCCACCGGCGGGGCCCTACGAGCAGTACTTC	CASSPPAGPYEQYF
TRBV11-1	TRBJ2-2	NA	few	TGTGCCAGCAGCTTATGGGAGACCGGGGAGCTGTTTTTT	CASSLWETGELFF